One TCR beta chain is described in this entry. Its antigen is not identified. The data are from a study of cytomegalovirus exposure and HLA in healthy donors. Study-wide background: In terms of ancestry, the Caucasian-associated cluster contained 80% to 90% of the roughly 400 genotyped donors. Findings and caveats of the study: A list of roughly 160 TCR beta chains associated with cytomegalovirus was given.

The PCR used 60 Vbeta and 13 Jbeta primers. Using immunoSEQ multiplex PCR, the repertoire was profiled, and TCRdb retains in-frame clones only, with some absent. Altogether about 150,000 clones are present, around three quarters being singletons, with the ten largest covering roughly 4%. The CDR3 covers 17 residues. Looked up from germline, CDR1 is SGDLS and CDR2 is YYNGEE. Trimming at V came to 3 bases and at J to 0 bases, leaving 8 bases not matched to a gene. Sequencing was done on a sample of PBMCs. This chain joins TRBV9 and TRBJ2-1; 8 bases match TRBD2. The clonotype originates from a middle-aged woman in good health and CMV-seronegative. Here the CDR3 reads CASSGSSGASSYNEQFF. The CDR3 DNA reads TGTGCCAGCAGCGGGAGTAGCGGGGCGAGCTCCTACAATGAGCAGTTCTTC.